This TCR beta chain was sequenced for a study of blood T cell repertoires in COVID-19. On the study more broadly: Researchers got acute and convalescent COVID-19 samples from the United States, Italy and Spain.

Original data processing: Amplified reference gene primers provided the basis for estimating nucleated cell counts. Only in-frame clones appear in the TCRdb table, and some are missing; sequencing was by immunoSEQ multiplex PCR. V and J calls and clone size are given by that table; D and trimming were obtained from the DNA. The sample contains roughly 76,000 clones, 80% to 90% of which appear only once. Germline V lookup: CDR1 SGHAT, CDR2 FQNNGV. V lost 6 bases and J lost 4; bases outside the gene matches: 8. The CDR3 sequence is 15 residues long. Sequencing used peripheral blood. J is TRBJ1-4 and V is TRBV11-2, with 7 bases lining up with TRBD1. This clonotype originated in a man aged 65 to 79 with active or convalescent COVID-19. This CDR3 is CASSPLDRHNEKLFF. In nucleotides, the CDR3 is TGTGCCAGCAGTCCCCTGGACAGGCATAATGAAAAACTGTTTTTT.